A single sample gave rise to the 8 T cell receptor beta chains below, sequenced in a study of human T cells and chemical hapten exposure. TCRdb itself ran the RACE reads through MiXCR, one entry per CDR3 protein. The sample lists 35,000 to 40,000 distinct CDR3 sequences; more than 10% were seen once. The time point was: pre-sensitization, week 0. Treatment of the sample: therapeutic diphenylcyclopropenone sensitization with weekly scalp DPC. Total RNA was isolated from unfractionated whole blood. The sequences come from whole blood, collected in connection with sensitization to the hapten diphenylcyclopropenone (DPC). The receptors originated from a woman in her forties with alopecia areata. Some clones in this sample may be carry-over from other donors' samples.

This clonotype has at least ten counts. The J gene is TRBJ2-3, the V gene TRBV20-1; 8 bases agree with TRBD2. J was trimmed by 8 bases and V by 1 base; bases with no gene match: 2. Germline V gene data show CDR1 as DFQATT and CDR2 as SNEGSKA (reference sequence). This CDR3 has 12 amino acids. Here the CDR3 DNA reads TGCAGTGCTAGAGGGACTAGCCTTACGCAGTATTTT. It yields the protein CSARGTSLTQYF.

This clonotype has at least ten counts. The chain is built from TRBV7-2 and TRBJ1-4; D is possibly TRBD1 (5 bases). Trimming left V 1 base short and J 13 bases short, with 13 bases between. In germline, CDR1 is SGHTA, CDR2 FQGNSA. This CDR3 contains 13 residues. CDR3 bases: TGTGCCAGCAGCTTAGGTGCGGCGGGGGGACTGTTTTTT. Amino acid sequence: CASSLGAAGGLFF.

The sample holds many counts of this clonotype. The chain joins TRBV11-3 to TRBJ1-2, with 9 bases identical to TRBD1. The junction had 6 bases not matched to a gene; V was cut back by 5 bases and J by 8 bases. The germline gives CDR1 SGHNT, CDR2 YENEEA. The CDR3 extends over 13 amino acids. CDR3 sequence reads: CASSAGQGQGYTF. CDR3 coding DNA: TGTGCCAGCAGCGCGGGACAGGGCCAAGGCTACACCTTC.

This clonotype appeared many times. The rearrangement joins TRBV28 to TRBJ2-3, with D possibly called TRBD1 or TRBD2 (5 bases each). The CDR3 contains 12 residues. Deletions cut 3 bases from V and 14 bases from J, with 15 bases between. Germline CDR1 is MDHEN and CDR2 is SYDVKM. The CDR3 sequence: CASSLSGTSPYF. For the CDR3, the DNA is TGTGCCAGCAGTTTGTCCGGGACCAGTCCGTATTTT.

This chain links TRBV29-1 with TRBJ2-2; D is perhaps TRBD1 (5 bases). Trimming removed 5 bases at V and 4 bases at J, with 11 bases between. CDR1 and CDR2 (germline): SQVTM, ANQGSEA. The CDR3 sequence is 13 residues long. CDR3 DNA: TGCAGCGTTCTCGACAGATTCACCGGGGAGCTGTTTTTT. This codes for CSVLDRFTGELFF.

The CDR3 DNA is TGCGCCAGCAGCTCCGGGACTAGCGGCCTCTACGAGCAGTACTTC. Its translation is CASSSGTSGLYEQYF. The chain uses TRBV5-1 and TRBJ2-7; 11 bases are a match to TRBD2. The V gene's germline CDR1 is SGHRS and CDR2 YFSETQ. There are 15 residues in the CDR3. The V and J ends lost 3 bases and 3 bases, in that order; junction bases with no gene match: 5.

This clonotype appeared many times. This chain uses TRBV11-3 with TRBJ2-2; 8 bases map to TRBD2. Per germline, CDR1 SGHNT and CDR2 YENEEA. Trimming at V came to 2 bases and at J to 1 base, leaving 6 bases not matched to a gene. This CDR3 is built from 17 residues. In nucleotides, the CDR3 is TGTGCCAGCAGCTTACGAGTCCTAGCGGGGAACACCGGGGAGCTGTTTTTT. Translated, it gives CASSLRVLAGNTGELFF.

This chain connects TRBV20-1 to TRBJ1-6, with no clear D. The germline V gene has CDR1 DFQATT and CDR2 SNEGSKA (reference sequence). The CDR3 length is 14 residues. Trimming pared 2 bases from V and 6 bases from J, leaving 11 bases between. CDR3 bases: TGCAGTGCTAGAAGCCCCGAGCCTAATTCACCCCTCCACTTT. This sequence encodes CSARSPEPNSPLHF.